The 26 T cell receptor beta chains reported below all come from one sample, sequenced in a study of PD-1 blockade in classical Hodgkin lymphoma (dated by TCRdb to the early 2020s). Receptor amplification or capture employed the immunoSEQ multiplex PCR assay. TCRdb carries this immuneACCESS record with in-frame sequences only. Its versions omit some clonotypes, under half of them owing to an unresolved V gene in the studies checked, with the rest unexplained. The sample table holds over 50,000 clones, of which roughly 87% were seen once. About 8.1% of the sample lies in the top ten. The time point label, read with the paper, signifies: cycle 4 day 1 (C4D1), after more than five weeks of nivolumab. Relapse after autologous stem cell transplantation had occurred in all trial patients, and cohorts A, B and C were distinguished by prior brentuximab vedotin exposure. Here the sequenced sample was peripheral blood mononuclear cells (PBMCs), taken before the fourth cycle of nivolumab. The source is a human donor with classical Hodgkin lymphoma.

This chain joins TRBV6-6 and TRBJ1-2; TRBD1 is a possible D gene (6 bases). Between the trimmed V and J ends, which lost 5 bases and 2 bases, there was a span of 18 bases. Germline V gene data show CDR1 as MNHNY and CDR2 as SVGAGI (reference sequence). This CDR3 has 16 amino acids. CDR3 protein: CASSPRGREGNYGYTF. CDR3 bases: TGTGCCAGCAGTCCCAGGGGACGGGAGGGGAACTATGGCTACACCTTC.

This chain uses TRBV28 with TRBJ1-1, with D unresolved. The CDR3 totals 14 residues. Germline V gene sequence: CDR1 MDHEN, CDR2 SYDVKM. V was trimmed by 3 bases and J by 4 bases, leaving 12 bases between them. The CDR3: CASSFPHTGTEAFF. DNA for the CDR3: TGTGCCAGCAGTTTCCCCCATACGGGCACTGAAGCTTTCTTT.

The chain uses TRBV5-1 and TRBJ2-5; 8 bases match TRBD1. V was pared by 4 bases and J by 2 bases, with 4 bases of the junction left unmatched. The CDR3 has 14 amino acids. Germline V gene data show CDR1 as SGHRS and CDR2 as YFSETQ. CDR3: CASSPTGAQETQYF. DNA for the CDR3: TGCGCCAGCAGCCCGACAGGGGCGCAAGAGACCCAGTACTTC.

This clone was counted once. The chain combines TRBV10-1 with TRBJ2-7, with 8 bases matching TRBD1. The germline gives CDR1 WNHNN, CDR2 SYGVQD (reference sequence). The CDR3 contains 13 residues. Trimming removed 0 bases from V and 7 bases from J; junction bases left unmatched: 2. As DNA, the CDR3 is TGCGCCAGCAGTGAGTCCAGGGGGCGTGAGCAGTACTTC. It yields the protein CASSESRGREQYF.

This clone occurred once. The chain combines TRBV7-9 with TRBJ1-3, with TRBD1 as a possible D gene (5 bases). V lost 3 bases, J lost 2 bases, and 20 bases lay in between. From germline, CDR1 is SEHNR and CDR2 FQNEAQ (reference sequence). The CDR3 loop spans 18 amino acids. The CDR3 nucleotides read TGTGCCAGCAGCTTTCGCGGCGGCGGGGCTACTACTGGAAACACCATATATTTT. Translated: CASSFRGGGATTGNTIYF. Based on the CDR3 plus reference TRBV7-9 and TRBJ1-3, the full variable domain is DTGVSQNPRHKITKRGQNVTFRCDPISEHNRLYWYRQTLGQGPEFLTYFQNEAQLEKSRLLSDRFSAERPKGSFSTLEIQRTEQGDSAMYLCASSFRGGGATTGNTIYFGEGSWLTVV.

The chain is built from TRBV11-2 and TRBJ1-1, with 9 nucleotides matching TRBD1. The trim removed 5 bases at V and 0 bases at J, leaving 7 bases unmatched. Germline V gene sequence: CDR1 SGHAT, CDR2 FQNNGV. This CDR3 comprises 16 residues. CDR3 sequence: CASSKGTGKMNTEAFF. The CDR3 bases are TGTGCCAGCAGCAAAGGGACAGGGAAGATGAACACTGAAGCTTTCTTT.

The V gene is TRBV13, the J gene TRBJ1-6; tentative D call: TRBD1 (5 bases). CDR3 length: 15 amino acids. The germline gives CDR1 PRHDT, CDR2 FYEKMQ (reference sequence). V was cut by 2 bases and J by 7 bases, with 12 bases left in between. For the CDR3, the DNA is TGTGCCAGCAGCTTATGGACAAGTCCCAATTCACCCCTCCACTTT. Its translation is CASSLWTSPNSPLHF. Together with reference TRBV13 and TRBJ1-6, the CDR3 gives the full variable domain: AAGVIQSPRHLIKEKRETATLKCYPIPRHDTVYWYQQGPGQDPQFLISFYEKMQSDKGSIPDRFSAQQFSDYHSELNMSSLELGDSALYFCASSLWTSPNSPLHFGNGTRLTVT.

The chain has TRBV6-5 and TRBJ1-2; D might be TRBD1 (5 bases). Germline loops: CDR1 MNHEY, CDR2 SVGAGI. CDR3 length: 15 amino acids. With 6 bases removed from V and 3 bases from J, the gap between germline ends came to 17 bases. The CDR3 is CASRPTGTLYYGYTF. The CDR3, as DNA: TGTGCCAGCAGGCCCACCGGGACCCTTTACTATGGCTACACCTTC.

The rearrangement joins TRBV5-6 to TRBJ1-2, with D hard to call. Germline V lookup: CDR1 SGHDT, CDR2 YYEEEE. The ends were cut back, 6 bases at V and 8 bases at J, with 20 bases in the middle. The CDR3 totals 14 residues. The CDR3 nucleotides are TGTGCCAGCATCGAGCACGGTGGAGTAAACGGCTACACCTTC. It translates to CASIEHGGVNGYTF.

The chain combines TRBV7-9 with TRBJ2-1; D is possibly TRBD2 (6 bases). Deletions cut 5 bases from V and 2 bases from J, with 16 bases between. CDR3 length: 16 residues. Germline CDR1 SEHNR, CDR2 FQNEAQ (reference sequence). CDR3 sequence: CASSGTGLLTYNEQFF. In DNA, the CDR3 is TGTGCCAGCAGCGGGACGGGACTCCTAACCTACAATGAGCAGTTCTTC. The complete variable domain, with remaining parts taken from reference TRBV7-9 and TRBJ2-1, reads DTGVSQNPRHKITKRGQNVTFRCDPISEHNRLYWYRQTLGQGPEFLTYFQNEAQLEKSRLLSDRFSAERPKGSFSTLEIQRTEQGDSAMYLCASSGTGLLTYNEQFFGPGTRLTVL.

In its sample, this clone was seen once. V is TRBV6-5 and J is TRBJ2-2; 10 bases line up with TRBD1. V lost 6 bases to trimming and J lost 7 bases; unmatched junction nucleotides: 5. The length of the CDR3 is 14 residues. Per germline, CDR1 MNHEY and CDR2 SVGAGI. For the CDR3, the DNA is TGTGCCAGCAGCCGGACAGGGGGAGGCGGGGAGCTGTTTTTT. Protein sequence: CASSRTGGGGELFF.

The chain recombines TRBV4-2 with TRBJ1-1; TRBD1 is a possible D gene (5 bases). This CDR3 contains 15 residues. V was trimmed by 0 bases and J by 1 base, leaving 9 bases between them. Germline CDR1 reads LGHNA; CDR2 reads YNFKEQ. CDR3 sequence (DNA): TGTGCCAGCAGCCAAGATGGGGCAGGGAACACTGAAGCTTTCTTT. It translates to CASSQDGAGNTEAFF.

J is TRBJ1-3 and V is TRBV4-2; the D gene is possibly TRBD1 (6 bases). V was cut by 0 bases and J by 4 bases, with 16 bases left in between. The CDR3 runs to 17 residues. Germline loops: CDR1 LGHNA, CDR2 YNFKEQ. In DNA, the CDR3 is TGTGCCAGCAGCCAAGAATCAGTGGGAGGGGGGGGAAACACCATATATTTT. Translation: CASSQESVGGGGNTIYF.

This clone was observed once. The V call is TRBV9, the J call TRBJ1-1, with D possibly TRBD1 on 6 matching bases. This CDR3 comprises 14 residues. Deletions cut 2 bases from V and 3 bases from J, with 11 bases between. The germline V gene encodes CDR1 SGDLS and CDR2 YYNGEE. As DNA, the CDR3 is TGTGCCAGCAGCGTTGGGCCAGGGGACACTGAAGCTTTCTTT. It codes for CASSVGPGDTEAFF.

CDR3 residues: CASSPPAGGGTDTQYF. The DNA for the CDR3 is TGTGCCAGCTCACCACCCGCGGGGGGGGGTACAGATACGCAGTATTTT. The chain recombines TRBV18 with TRBJ2-3, with TRBD2 matching 9 bases. Unmatched junction bases numbered 4, after V lost 0 bases and J lost 3 bases. This CDR3 has 16 amino acids. The V gene's germline CDR1 is KGHSH and CDR2 LQKENI.

This sequence joins TRBV5-1 and TRBJ2-1, with no clear D. CDR1 and CDR2 from the germline V gene are SGHRS and YFSETQ. The V end lost 3 bases, the J end lost 5 bases, and 12 bases lay between the germline ends. The CDR3 length is 14 residues. In DNA form, the CDR3 reads TGCGCCAGCAGCTCTCATGGGGTTGACAATGAGCAGTTCTTC. Translated: CASSSHGVDNEQFF.

This clone was recorded once. The CDR3 DNA reads as TGTGCCAGCAGTGACAGGGAATTCTTT. It codes for CASSDREFF. V gene TRBV6-1 combines with J gene TRBJ1-1; possibly TRBD1 for D (5 bases). Between the trimmed V and J ends, which lost 3 bases and 14 bases, there was a span of 7 bases. Germline lookup yields CDR1 MNHNS and CDR2 SASEGT. This CDR3 is 9 amino acids long.

This chain uses TRBV5-1 with TRBJ1-4; 10 nucleotides align to TRBD1. Trimming removed 4 bases from V and 8 bases from J; junction bases left unmatched: 5. In germline, CDR1 is SGHRS, CDR2 YFSETQ. CDR3 length: 14 residues. The CDR3 loop reads CASSETGGSEKLFF. The CDR3 nucleotides are TGCGCCAGCAGCGAGACAGGGGGCTCGGAAAAACTGTTTTTT.

The V gene is TRBV7-9, the J gene TRBJ2-3; D may match TRBD1 or TRBD2 (6 bases each). This CDR3 contains 13 residues. Trimming removed 3 bases at V and 8 bases at J, with 12 bases between. Germline CDR1 SEHNR, CDR2 FQNEAQ (reference sequence). CDR3 in amino acids: CASSLKQGGTQYF. The CDR3 coding sequence is TGTGCCAGCAGCTTGAAACAGGGAGGTACGCAGTATTTT.

The V and J genes are TRBV30 and TRBJ2-3, with 7 positions matching TRBD1. The CDR3 length is 14 residues. V trimming: 5 bases; J trimming: 2 bases; junction bases outside the gene matches: 7. The germline V gene encodes CDR1 GTSNPN and CDR2 SVGIG (reference sequence). CDR3 nucleotide sequence: TGTGCCTGGTGGGGCAGGGGGATCACAGATACGCAGTATTTT. Protein: CAWWGRGITDTQYF.

The chain joins TRBV18 to TRBJ2-3; D remains ambiguous. Per germline, CDR1 KGHSH and CDR2 LQKENI. Trimming cost V 0 bases and J 0 bases, with 1 base left between them. This CDR3 spans 13 amino acids. This CDR3 is CASSPPSTDTQYF. CDR3 DNA: TGTGCCAGCTCACCACCGAGCACAGATACGCAGTATTTT.

This chain links TRBV7-9 with TRBJ1-4; the D gene is possibly TRBD1 (6 bases). The V gene lost 3 bases and the J gene lost 6 bases, with 11 bases spanning the gap. This CDR3 region has 14 residues. Germline lookup yields CDR1 SEHNR and CDR2 FQNEAQ (reference sequence). Written as DNA, the CDR3 is TGTGCCAGCAGCTTCAGGGGACGGGATGAAAAACTGTTTTTT. This codes for CASSFRGRDEKLFF.

Written as DNA, the CDR3 is TGTGCCAGCAGCTTGGGAAATTCACCCCTCCACTTT. Encoded protein: CASSLGNSPLHF. The genes are TRBV7-9 and TRBJ1-6, with D unresolved. Germline V gene lookup returns CDR1 SEHNR and CDR2 FQNEAQ (reference sequence). The CDR3 is made up of 12 amino acids. The germline V and J ends were trimmed by 3 bases and 7 bases, with 4 bases remaining between them.

This rearrangement joins TRBV5-1 to TRBJ2-3; TRBD2 might be the D (7 bases). Germline CDR1 reads SGHRS; CDR2 reads YFSETQ. The CDR3 has 14 amino acids. V lost 2 bases, J lost 4 bases, and 11 bases lay in between. The DNA for the CDR3 is TGCGCCAGCAGCTTTGGGGGGGCCCCAGATACGCAGTATTTT. This codes for CASSFGGAPDTQYF.

V usage is TRBV9 and J usage is TRBJ2-3; a weak D match, TRBD1 (6 bases). V lost 1 base and J 4 bases, leaving 10 bases between the germline ends. This CDR3 region has 14 residues. Germline V gene lookup returns CDR1 SGDLS and CDR2 YYNGEE. CDR3 bases: TGTGCCAGCAGCGTACAGGGGCGGCCAGATACGCAGTATTTT. Translated: CASSVQGRPDTQYF.

This clone has a handful of counts. Other DNA sequences in this sample translate to the same CDR3. The gene calls are TRBV5-1 and TRBJ1-2; D remains ambiguous. Deletions cut 5 bases from V and 1 base from J, with 6 bases between. CDR3 length: 12 amino acids. The germline gives CDR1 SGHRS, CDR2 YFSETQ. The chain's CDR3 is CASSPGNYGYTF. The CDR3 DNA reads as TGCGCCAGCAGTCCGGGTAACTATGGCTACACCTTC.